Sequencing of this T cell receptor beta chain was carried out in a study of blood T cell repertoires in COVID-19 (dated by TCRdb to about 2020). About the study as a whole: Samples from collaborators originated in the United States, Italy and Spain and spanned both the acute and convalescent phases of COVID-19. The material from the prospective study consisted of cDNA or gDNA derived from T cells, B-cell-depleted T cells, or PBMCs. Deeply sampled blood TCRbeta repertoires from subjects exposed to, actively infected with, or recovered from COVID-19 were included in the dataset. The repertoires were released in a freely available public database meant as a resource for research on the immune response to SARS-CoV-2. The samples were drawn from the first 160 participants of the ongoing ImmuneRACE study and from 1,254 subjects provided by 6 global collaborators. Nearly every sample came with metadata listing a de-identified subject ID, COVID-19 status, age in years and sex. Where available, HLA class I and class II types were obtained from metadata supplied by the sample provider rather than from assay-based typing.

This clone has just a few counts. Its antigen is not yet known. No base qualities exist here, and no much larger clone lies one base off it. Another Seattle source contributed samples from volunteer blood donors who had recovered from COVID-19. The collaborating institutions used their own protocols to collect whole blood in K2EDTA tubes. For TCRbeta analysis, collaborator samples were shipped as frozen whole blood, as isolated PBMCs, or as DNA extracted from either sample type. The paper as a whole reports these results and caveats: The quantity of clinical and demographic metadata differed by source and by participant and was supplied without curation.

V loses 6 bases of germline sequence and J loses 2 bases, and the interval between the two ends is 11 bases. The CDR3 measures 14 amino acids from cysteine to phenylalanine. Of all the DNA, just the CDR3 is kept, 42 bases in frame from base 1. The germline V gene specifies MDHEN as CDR1 and SYDVKM as CDR2. TCRbeta CDR3 regions were amplified from genomic DNA by means of the immunoSEQ Assay, a bias-controlled multiplex PCR. The study's own analysis went as follows. The number of nucleated cells in each sample was estimated by amplification of reference gene primers within the assay. To quantify the absolute abundance of each unique TCRbeta CDR3 rearrangement, sequence reads were collapsed and filtered. Productive Simpson clonality was computed per sample as the square root of Simpson's diversity index over productive rearrangements. The immuneACCESS repertoire file appears here via TCRdb, limited to in-frame rearrangements. These files lack a portion of the clones; in checked studies, under half of the deficit traces to unresolved V genes, and the cause of the others is not known. From that table come the V and J calls and clone size; the DNA was used to work out D and trimming. The sample table lists approximately 220,000 clones, about four fifths of them with a count of one. Of the sample, roughly 3% is held by the ten largest clones.

This chain is built from TRBV28 and TRBJ1-5; TRBD1 is a possible D gene, resting on 5 matching bases. Material: peripheral blood. The source of this sequence is a woman aged 25 to 39 who had recovered from COVID-19. The CDR3 here reads CASRQGVGNQPQHF. The nucleotide sequence is TGTGCCAGCAGGCAGGGTGTGGGCAATCAGCCCCAGCATTTT.